This is a list of T cell receptor beta chains from one sample in a study of CD8 T cells in Susac syndrome. TCRdb reanalysed the immunoSEQ multiplex PCR reads using MiXCR and keeps one entry per CDR3 protein. The sample yields fewer than 200,000 distinct CDR3 sequences, about 94% seen once. The material sequenced was CD4+ T cells from PBMCs. All receptors come from a human donor in good health. CDR3s include the opening cysteine and the closing phenylalanine or tryptophan. D genes are given only for firm matches. Part of the rows lack a size; the others show once, few, many or a class for expanded clones.

j_call d_call clone_size v_call cdr3_aa cdr3_nt
TRBJ2-1 TRBD2 once TRBV28 CASRRSLAGLLNEQFF TGTGCCAGCAGACGCTCACTAGCGGGACTGCTCAATGAGCAGTTCTTC
TRBJ2-3 . . TRBV7-3 CASSPAGGSTDTQYF TGTGCCAGCAGCCCCGCTGGCGGTAGCACAGATACGCAGTATTTT
TRBJ2-7 TRBD2 . TRBV20-1 CSARPGLAANYEQYF TGCAGTGCTAGACCGGGACTAGCGGCAAACTACGAGCAGTACTTC
TRBJ2-1 . . TRBV30 CAWSVQAASSYNEQFF TGTGCCTGGAGTGTACAAGCGGCGAGCTCCTACAATGAGCAGTTCTTC
TRBJ1-2 . . TRBV29-1 CSVGQGRGYTF TGCAGCGTTGGCCAAGGGAGAGGCTACACCTTC
TRBJ1-2 TRBD1 . TRBV20-1 CSARQGNYGYTF TGCAGTGCGAGACAGGGGAACTATGGCTACACCTTC
TRBJ1-2 TRBD1 . TRBV6-2/TRBV6-3 CASSQGAVGYTF TGTGCCAGCAGCCAGGGGGCCGTGGGCTACACCTTC
TRBJ2-5 . . TRBV20-1 CSASSHQETQYF TGCAGTGCTAGCAGTCACCAAGAGACCCAGTACTTC
TRBJ2-7 . . TRBV7-2 CASSLEAGNEQYF TGTGCCAGCAGCTTAGAGGCTGGGAACGAGCAGTACTTC
TRBJ2-1 TRBD2 . TRBV7-9 CASRAGAGDEQFF TGTGCCAGCCGGGCGGGAGCGGGCGATGAGCAGTTCTTC
TRBJ2-1 TRBD2 once TRBV11-3 CASSQAGGLYNEQFF TGTGCCAGCAGCCAAGCGGGAGGTCTATACAATGAGCAGTTCTTC
TRBJ1-1 . . TRBV7-2 CASSPWTRGFTEAFF TGTGCCAGCAGCCCTTGGACCCGAGGATTTACTGAAGCTTTCTTT
TRBJ2-5 TRBD1 . TRBV29-1 CSASTGTGQETQYF TGCAGCGCCTCGACGGGGACAGGGCAAGAGACCCAGTACTTC
TRBJ2-4 . . TRBV29-1 CSVDGTGVGDIQYF TGCAGCGTTGACGGGACGGGAGTGGGAGACATTCAGTACTTC
TRBJ2-1 TRBD2 . TRBV5-1 CASSLGASGYNEQFF TGCGCCAGCAGCTTGGGGGCTAGCGGATACAATGAGCAGTTCTTC
TRBJ2-1 . . TRBV30 CAWSRGQSSYNEQFF TGTGCCTGGAGTAGAGGGCAGAGCTCCTACAATGAGCAGTTCTTC
TRBJ2-1 . . TRBV27 CASSKRGLAAYNEQFF TGTGCCAGCAGTAAGAGGGGGCTAGCGGCTTACAATGAGCAGTTCTTC
TRBJ1-2 TRBD1 . TRBV20-1 CSAKDRVSYGYTF TGCAGTGCTAAGGACAGGGTGAGCTATGGCTACACCTTC
TRBJ2-1 TRBD2 . TRBV30 CAWSVTSGSYNEQFF TGTGCCTGGAGTGTTACTAGCGGGAGTTACAATGAGCAGTTCTTC
TRBJ2-7 . . TRBV7-2 CASSPYRSYEQYF TGTGCCAGCAGCCCGTACAGGTCCTACGAGCAGTACTTC
TRBJ1-5 . . TRBV2 CASSPSGTPNQPQHF TGTGCCAGCAGCCCCTCGGGGACACCCAATCAGCCCCAGCATTTT
TRBJ2-7 . once TRBV5-1 CASSRSFGDEQYF TGCGCCAGCAGCCGGAGTTTTGGGGACGAGCAGTACTTC
TRBJ1-4 . . TRBV29-1 CSVVESDEKLFF TGCAGCGTTGTTGAGTCAGACGAAAAACTGTTTTTT
TRBJ2-7 TRBD1 . TRBV27 CASSRRGSYEQYF TGTGCCAGCAGTCGCAGGGGGTCCTACGAGCAGTACTTC
TRBJ2-1 . . TRBV14 CASSKNVAGQFF TGTGCCAGCAGTAAGAACGTCGCGGGGCAGTTCTTC
TRBJ2-5 . . TRBV20-1 CSVQSPETQYF TGCAGTGTGCAGAGTCCGGAGACCCAGTACTTC
TRBJ1-1 . . TRBV12-3/TRBV12-4 CASSPHGAGNTEAFF TGTGCCAGCAGTCCCCACGGGGCAGGTAACACTGAAGCTTTCTTT
TRBJ2-7 TRBD2 . TRBV7-9 CASRSYSGGYEQYF TGTGCCAGCAGATCCTATAGCGGGGGCTACGAGCAGTACTTC
TRBJ2-7 TRBD2 . TRBV28 CASVRTSGSSYEQYF TGTGCCAGCGTAAGGACTAGCGGGAGTTCCTACGAGCAGTACTTC
TRBJ2-4 . . TRBV11-2 CASSLEYSIQYF TGTGCCAGCAGCTTAGAATATAGCATTCAGTACTTC
TRBJ2-6 . . TRBV29-1 CSVREANVLTF TGCAGCGTGAGAGAGGCCAACGTCCTGACTTTC
TRBJ2-1 TRBD2 . TRBV20-1 CSAREALAGFYNEQFF TGCAGTGCTAGAGAAGCCCTAGCGGGATTTTACAATGAGCAGTTCTTC
TRBJ1-2 TRBD1 . TRBV2 CASSEDRAYGYTF TGTGCCAGCAGTGAGGACAGGGCTTATGGCTACACCTTC
TRBJ1-2 TRBD1 . TRBV28 CASRLRQGVFGYTF TGTGCCAGCAGACTCCGACAGGGGGTATTCGGCTACACCTTC
TRBJ2-7 . few TRBV4-2 CASSQDGSEQYF TGTGCCAGCAGCCAAGATGGAAGCGAGCAGTACTTC
TRBJ2-1 TRBD2 . TRBV29-1 CSFQGLAGVRNEQFF TGCAGCTTTCAGGGACTAGCGGGAGTTCGTAATGAGCAGTTCTTC
TRBJ2-1 . . TRBV30 CAWTTGSTGEQFF TGTGCCTGGACGACCGGGAGTACTGGTGAGCAGTTCTTC
TRBJ2-7 TRBD2 . TRBV20-1 CSAMALAGGTYEQYF TGCAGTGCTATGGCGCTAGCGGGAGGAACCTACGAGCAGTACTTC